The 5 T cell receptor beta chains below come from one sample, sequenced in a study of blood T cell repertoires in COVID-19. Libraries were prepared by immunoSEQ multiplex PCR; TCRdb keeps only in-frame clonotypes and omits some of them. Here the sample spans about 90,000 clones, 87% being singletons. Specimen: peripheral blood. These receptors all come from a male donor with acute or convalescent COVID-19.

The DNA of the CDR3 is TGTGCCAGCAGCTCTAGTGGTCCCCAGCATTTT. As protein: CASSSSGPQHF. This chain joins TRBV6-6 and TRBJ1-5; D is undetermined. Germline CDR1 MNHNY, CDR2 SVGAGI (reference sequence). The CDR3 is 11 amino acids. Trimming cost V 6 bases and J 10 bases, with 10 bases left between them.

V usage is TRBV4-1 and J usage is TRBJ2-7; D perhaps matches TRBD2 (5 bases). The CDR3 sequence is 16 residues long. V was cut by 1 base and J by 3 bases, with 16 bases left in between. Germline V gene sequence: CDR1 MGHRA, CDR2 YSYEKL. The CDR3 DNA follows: TGCGCCAGCAGCCAAGGAATTGAGCGGCGCGGCTACGAGCAGTACTTC. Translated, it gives CASSQGIERRGYEQYF.

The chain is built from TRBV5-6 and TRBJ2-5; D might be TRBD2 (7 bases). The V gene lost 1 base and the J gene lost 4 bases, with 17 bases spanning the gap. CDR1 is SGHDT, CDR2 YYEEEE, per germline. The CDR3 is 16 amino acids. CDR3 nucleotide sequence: TGTGCCAGCAGCTTGAAGCAAGGGAGGGGGGGAGAGACCCAGTACTTC. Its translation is CASSLKQGRGGETQYF.

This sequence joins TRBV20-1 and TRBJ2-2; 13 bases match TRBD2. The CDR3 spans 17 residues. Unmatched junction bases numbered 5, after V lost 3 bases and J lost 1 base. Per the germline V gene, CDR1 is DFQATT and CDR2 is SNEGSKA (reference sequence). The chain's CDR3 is CSASRLAGGRNTGELFF. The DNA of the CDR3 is TGCAGTGCTAGTAGACTAGCGGGGGGCCGGAACACCGGGGAGCTGTTTTTT.

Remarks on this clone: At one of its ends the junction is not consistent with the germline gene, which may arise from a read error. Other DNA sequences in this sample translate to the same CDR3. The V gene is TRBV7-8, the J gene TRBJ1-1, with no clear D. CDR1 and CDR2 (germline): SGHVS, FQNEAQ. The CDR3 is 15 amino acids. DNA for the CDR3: TGTGCCAGCAGCTTAGCGATCACAATGAACACCGAAGCTTTCTTT. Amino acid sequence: CASSLAITMNTEAFF.